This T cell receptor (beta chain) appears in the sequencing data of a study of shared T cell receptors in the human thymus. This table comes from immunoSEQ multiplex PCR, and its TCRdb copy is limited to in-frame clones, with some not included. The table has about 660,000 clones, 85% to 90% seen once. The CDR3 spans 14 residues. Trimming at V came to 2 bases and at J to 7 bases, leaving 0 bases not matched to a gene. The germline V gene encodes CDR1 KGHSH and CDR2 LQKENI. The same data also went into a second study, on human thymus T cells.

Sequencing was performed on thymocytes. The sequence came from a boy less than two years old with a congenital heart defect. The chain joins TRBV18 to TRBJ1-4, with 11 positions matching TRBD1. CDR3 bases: TGTGCCAGCTCACCAGGACAGGGGGCTGAAAAACTGTTTTTT. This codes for CASSPGQGAEKLFF.